This T cell receptor beta chain was sequenced for a study of T-cell reconstitution after alpha-beta-depleted transplantation in children. Study-level results: One year post-transplant, T-cell counts and diversity were largely derived from T cells produced anew. Several hundred graft clones that had expanded were reportedly the source of alpha-beta T cells about two months after transplant. From surviving recipient T cells and thymic progenitors came the high day-60 TCRbeta diversity observed in some patients.

V was clipped by 0 bases and J by 2 bases, with 5 bases between them. CDR1 is KGHSH, CDR2 LQKENI, per germline. CDR3 length: 15 residues. Preparation of the TCRbeta library was carried out with unique molecular identifiers. TCRdb reprocessed the PCR reads via MiXCR and lists one record per CDR3 protein. The sample holds fewer than 550,000 distinct CDR3 sequences; about an eighth are singletons and the top ten take about 14%. Of note for this clonotype: Its antigen is unidentified.

This clonotype originated in a female patient between 2 and 15 years old who had a stem cell transplant for aplastic anemia, so the T cells may come from the graft donor. The chain joins TRBV18 to TRBJ2-6; no firm D call. Sequences were derived from PBMCs, mostly from graft donor cells, sampled 180 days after TCRalphabeta/CD19-depleted stem cell transplant. The CDR3 coding sequence is TGTGCCAGCTCACCACCGAGGACTGGGGCCAACGTCCTGACTTTC. This translates into CASSPPRTGANVLTF.